Below are 8 T cell receptor beta chains sequenced from a single sample in a study of T cells in localized non-small cell lung cancer. TCRdb keeps only in-frame clones here, not all; method: immunoSEQ multiplex PCR. The sample holds approximately 31,000 clones; 94% are singletons and the top ten take 0.73%. The source was peripheral blood, collected before any cancer treatment. The receptor set was obtained from a woman aged 40-70 years with stage I lung adenocarcinoma.

V usage is TRBV5-6 and J usage is TRBJ2-2, with D uncertain. Trimming took 0 bases from V and 7 from J, leaving 10 bases between them. Germline CDR1 is SGHDT and CDR2 is YYEEEE. The CDR3 covers 14 residues. The CDR3 nucleotides read TGTGCCAGCAGCTTGGTTGGGATGGACGGGGAGCTGTTTTTT. This gives the protein CASSLVGMDGELFF. Based on the CDR3 plus reference TRBV5-6 and TRBJ2-2, the full variable domain is DAGVTQSPTHLIKTRGQQVTLRCSPKSGHDTVSWYQQALGQGPQFIFQYYEEEERQRGNFPDRFSGHQFPNYSSELNVNALLLGDSALYLCASSLVGMDGELFFGEGSRLTVL.

The chain joins TRBV27 to TRBJ1-4; D is possibly TRBD1 (6 bases). The CDR3 contains 15 residues. The germline V gene encodes CDR1 MNHEY and CDR2 SMNVEV (reference sequence). V was shortened by 4 bases and J by 4 bases, with 13 bases between the two germline ends. The CDR3 sequence: CASSSQGGGNEKLFF. In DNA form, the CDR3 reads TGTGCCAGCAGTTCTCAAGGGGGGGGTAATGAAAAACTGTTTTTT.

For the CDR3, the DNA is TGCGCCAGCAGCCAAGACAGCTCCTACGAGCAGTACTTC. It yields the protein CASSQDSSYEQYF. The chain uses TRBV4-3 and TRBJ2-7; D is unresolved. V was pared by 0 bases and J by 0 bases, with 3 bases between. The CDR3 spans 13 residues. In germline, CDR1 is LGHNA, CDR2 YSLEER.

This chain uses TRBV7-6 with TRBJ2-6; D gene unclear. Germline values: CDR1 SGHVS, CDR2 FNYEAQ. Trimming removed 3 bases at V and 0 bases at J, with 24 bases between. The CDR3 is 21 amino acids. CDR3 in amino acids: CASSFDVRPKPTHSGANVLTF. CDR3 coding DNA: TGTGCCAGCAGCTTTGATGTTCGACCCAAACCAACCCACTCTGGGGCCAACGTCCTGACTTTC.

The rearrangement uses TRBV19 and TRBJ2-5, with a tentative D call TRBD1 (6 bases). Per germline, CDR1 LNHDA and CDR2 SQIVND (reference sequence). The CDR3 contains 15 residues. The V end lost 3 bases, the J end lost 4 bases, and 15 bases lay between the germline ends. The CDR3 protein is CASSMGQGLRETQYF. CDR3 nucleotides: TGTGCCAGTAGTATGGGGCAGGGGCTGCGAGAGACCCAGTACTTC.

CDR3 nucleotide sequence: TGTGCCAGCAGCTCAGGGAGAGACACTGAAGCTTTCTTT. It encodes CASSSGRDTEAFF. This chain links TRBV7-3 with TRBJ1-1; D may be TRBD1 (5 bases). Germline assignment: CDR1 SGHTA and CDR2 FQGTGA. The germline V and J ends were trimmed by 4 bases and 3 bases, with 9 bases remaining between them. CDR3 length: 13 amino acids.

The chain carries TRBV2 and TRBJ2-7; the D gene is possibly TRBD1 (6 bases). The CDR3 runs to 12 residues. Germline values: CDR1 SNHLY, CDR2 FYNNEI. V was clipped by 6 bases and J by 2 bases, with 8 bases between them. The CDR3 reads CASRGDTYEQYF. CDR3 in DNA: TGTGCCAGCAGGGGGGACACCTACGAGCAGTACTTC.

The chain couples TRBV18 to TRBJ1-1; tentative D call: TRBD1 (5 bases). The CDR3 is 13 amino acids. V dropped 4 bases and J dropped 1 base, with 7 bases sitting between them. CDR1 KGHSH and CDR2 LQKENI come from the germline V gene. In DNA, the CDR3 is TGTGCCAGCTCACTACAGGCGAACACTGAAGCTTTCTTT. Protein: CASSLQANTEAFF.